Below, one T cell receptor beta chain is given with its context. This clonotype was counted ten times or more. The clone's antigen remains unknown. Per-base qualities were not stored, and no clone one base away is much larger. Library preparation was by 5' RACE. Sequencing relied on an Illumina HiSeq 2000. A universal primer binding site was introduced by template switching, and a unique molecular identifier was present in the final cDNA, enabling accurate counting of TCR cDNA molecules. Specific primers in the conserved constant-segment region were used to synthesize first-strand cDNA for the TCR alpha and beta chains. To control for contamination, each cDNA library was double barcoded with a SMART-Mk sample barcode plus Illumina barcodes. TruSeq adapter sequences, together with Illumina sample barcodes, were added in two successive PCR steps. TCR alpha and beta cDNA libraries were sequenced on the Illumina HiSeq platform with custom primers. On the study's bioinformatics: Unique molecular identifiers were extracted from raw reads with MiGEC, and CDR3 positions were determined with MiXCR. For each individual, recombination models were inferred using an EM algorithm with the repgenHMM and IGoR tools. Shared clonotype analysis was performed with the tcR package in R, normalizing sharing by the product of cloneset sizes. To study raw recombination without the effects of thymic and clonal selection, out-of-frame nonproductive sequences were analyzed. The public reads were reprocessed in TCRdb via fastp at Q25 and MiXCR, keeping in-frame beta chains. When rows share a CDR3 protein, they turn into one entry using the most common DNA and genes. In this record, the V and J calls reflect TCRdb's handling and not the investigators' own analysis. Recorded for this sample are hundreds of thousands of distinct CDR3 sequences; over 13% of them occurred a single time. The ten largest clones capture 8.8% of the sample.

This specimen belongs to a study of identical twins listed by TCRdb under 2016. Regarding the research as a whole: The study deep-sequenced TCR alpha and beta repertoires from monozygotic twins, unrelated adults of various ages and cord blood to test whether fetal clonotypes persist. To rule out contamination, the twin experiments were replicated at different times with different library preparation protocols. General conclusions and limits of the study: Zero-insertion analyses could be partly confounded by invariant T cells such as MAIT and iNKT, although diverse VJ usage argued against such confounding for most clonotypes. Out-of-frame TCR alpha sequences shared between twins showed an excess of low generation-probability sequences compared with coincidental sharing between unrelated individuals. A weaker excess of twin sharing was found in beta out-of-frame sequences because the signal-to-noise ratio was lowered by fewer shared sequences. Abundant cord blood beta clonotypes carried fewer insertions; young adult naive repertoires showed a weaker similar trend, while memory repertoires showed none. Because the same donors could not be followed over many years, conclusions were based on cross-sectional statistical analysis. Out-of-frame TCR alpha sharing in monozygotic twins was systematically underestimated by recombination models, whereas sharing between unrelated individuals was in agreement with the recombination models.

V is clipped by 6 bases and J by 3 bases, and the sequence between their germline boundaries is 12 bases long. There are 13 amino acids in the CDR3, from cysteine to phenylalanine inclusive. CDR3 DNA only is kept here, 39 bases in frame from base 1. CDR1 SEHNR and CDR2 FQNEAQ are derived from the germline V gene (reference sequence). All donors were healthy Caucasians. Using Miltenyi CD45RO+ enrichment and human naive T-cell isolation kits, memory (CD45RO+) and naive T cells were isolated from PBMC. Sequencing input: memory (CD45RO+) T cells sorted from blood. What this sample's cell subset or site label stands for: CD45RO+ enriched T cells. This TCR derives from a woman aged 18-29 years in good health. The rearrangement combines TRBV7-9 with TRBJ2-7, and the D gene may be TRBD1, 6 bases matching. This receptor carries the CDR3 CASSWDTFYEQYF. The DNA is as follows: TGTGCCAGCAGTTGGGACACCTTCTACGAGCAGTACTTC.